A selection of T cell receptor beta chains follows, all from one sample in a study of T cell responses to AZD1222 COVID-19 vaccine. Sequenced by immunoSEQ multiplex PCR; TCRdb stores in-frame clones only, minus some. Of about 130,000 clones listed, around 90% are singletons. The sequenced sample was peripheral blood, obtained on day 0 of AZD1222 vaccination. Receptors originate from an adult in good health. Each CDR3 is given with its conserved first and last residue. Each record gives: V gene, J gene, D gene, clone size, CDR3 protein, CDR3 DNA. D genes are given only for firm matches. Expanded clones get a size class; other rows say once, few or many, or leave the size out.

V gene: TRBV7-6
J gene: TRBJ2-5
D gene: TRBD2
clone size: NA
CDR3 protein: CASSRWTSGGLQETQYF
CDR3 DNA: TGTGCCAGCAGCCGTTGGACTAGCGGGGGGTTGCAAGAGACCCAGTACTTC

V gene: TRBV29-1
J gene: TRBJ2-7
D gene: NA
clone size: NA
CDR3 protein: CSVDPGLGYEQYF
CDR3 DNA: TGCAGCGTTGATCCCGGGTTAGGGTACGAGCAGTACTTC

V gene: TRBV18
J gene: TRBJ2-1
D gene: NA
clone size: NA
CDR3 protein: CASSPLTVGGEQFF
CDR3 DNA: TGTGCCAGCTCACCACTTACGGTGGGGGGTGAGCAGTTCTTC

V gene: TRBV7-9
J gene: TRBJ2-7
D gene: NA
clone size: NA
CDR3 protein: CASSFTPRTGDYEQYF
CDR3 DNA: TGTGCCAGCAGCTTTACCCCGAGGACGGGCGACTACGAGCAGTACTTC

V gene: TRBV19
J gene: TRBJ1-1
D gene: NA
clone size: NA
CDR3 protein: CASSIRGGGLSEAFF
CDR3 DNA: TGTGCCAGTAGTATAAGGGGGGGAGGGCTCTCTGAAGCTTTCTTT

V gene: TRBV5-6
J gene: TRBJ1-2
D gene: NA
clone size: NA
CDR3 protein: CASSLPDGNYGYTF
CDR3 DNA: TGTGCCAGCAGCTTGCCCGACGGAAACTATGGCTACACCTTC

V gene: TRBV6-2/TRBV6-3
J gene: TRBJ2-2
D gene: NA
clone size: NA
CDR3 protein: CASSYRQVPGAGELFF
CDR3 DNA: TGTGCCAGCAGTTACCGACAGGTCCCGGGGGCCGGGGAGCTGTTTTTT

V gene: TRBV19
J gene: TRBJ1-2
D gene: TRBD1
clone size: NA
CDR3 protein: CASSINRGRDYGYTF
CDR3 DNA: TGTGCCAGTAGTATAAACAGGGGGCGCGACTATGGCTACACCTTC

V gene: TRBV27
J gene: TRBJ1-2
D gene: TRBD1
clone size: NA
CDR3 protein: CASKTGEGYTF
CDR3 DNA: TGTGCCAGCAAGACAGGGGAGGGCTACACCTTC

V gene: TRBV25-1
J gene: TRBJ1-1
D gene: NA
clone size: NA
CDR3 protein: CATQMNTEAFF
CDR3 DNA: TGTGCCACCCAAATGAACACTGAAGCTTTCTTT

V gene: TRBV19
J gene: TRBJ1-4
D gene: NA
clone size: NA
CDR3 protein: CASSKTGTLNEKLFF
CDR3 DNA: TGTGCCAGTAGTAAGACGGGGACCCTTAATGAAAAACTGTTTTTT

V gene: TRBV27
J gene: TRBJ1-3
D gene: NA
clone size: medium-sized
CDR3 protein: CASSLSTGNTIYF
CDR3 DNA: TGTGCCAGCAGTTTATCGACTGGAAACACCATATATTTT

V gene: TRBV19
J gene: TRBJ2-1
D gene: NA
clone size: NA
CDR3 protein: CASSPPDGGAYNEQFF
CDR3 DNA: TGTGCCAGTAGTCCCCCCGATGGCGGGGCATACAATGAGCAGTTCTTC

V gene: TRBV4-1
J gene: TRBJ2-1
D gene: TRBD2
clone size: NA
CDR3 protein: CASSRREGSYNEQFF
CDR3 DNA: TGCGCCAGCAGTAGGCGGGAGGGCTCCTACAATGAGCAGTTCTTC

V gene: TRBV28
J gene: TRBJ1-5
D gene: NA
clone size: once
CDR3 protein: CASSLGGADNQPQHF
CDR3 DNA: TGTGCCAGCAGTTTAGGGGGGGCGGACAATCAGCCCCAGCATTTT

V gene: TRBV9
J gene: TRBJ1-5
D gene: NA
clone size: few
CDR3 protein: CASSEQPVNQPQHF
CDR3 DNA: TGTGCCAGCAGCGAACAGCCAGTCAATCAGCCCCAGCATTTT

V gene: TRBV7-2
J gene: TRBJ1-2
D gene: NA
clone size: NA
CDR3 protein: CASSPPGSGYGYTF
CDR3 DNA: TGTGCCAGCAGCCCCCCGGGGTCGGGCTATGGCTACACCTTC

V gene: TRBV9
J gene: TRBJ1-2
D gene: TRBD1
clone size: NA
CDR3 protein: CASSGSPRTGRNYGYTF
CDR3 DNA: TGTGCCAGCAGCGGATCCCCACGGACAGGGAGGAACTATGGCTACACCTTC

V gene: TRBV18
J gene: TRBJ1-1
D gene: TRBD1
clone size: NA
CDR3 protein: CASSPAQGATEAFF
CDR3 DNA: TGTGCCAGCTCACCAGCCCAGGGGGCCACTGAAGCTTTCTTT

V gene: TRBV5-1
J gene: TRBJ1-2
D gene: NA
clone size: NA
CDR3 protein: CASSTGTRGDYGYTF
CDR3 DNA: TGCGCCAGCAGCACGGGGACTAGGGGGGACTATGGCTACACCTTC

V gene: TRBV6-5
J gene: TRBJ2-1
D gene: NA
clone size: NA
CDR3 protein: CASRTLGQYNEQFF
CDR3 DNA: TGTGCCAGCAGGACCTTAGGACAGTACAATGAGCAGTTCTTC

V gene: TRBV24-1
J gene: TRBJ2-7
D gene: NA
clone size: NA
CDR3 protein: CATSEGGPYEQYF
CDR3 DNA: TGTGCCACCAGTGAGGGGGGGCCCTACGAGCAGTACTTC

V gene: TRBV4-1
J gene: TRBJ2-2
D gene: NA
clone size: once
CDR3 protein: CASRKPTDSNTGELFF
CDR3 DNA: TGCGCCAGCCGTAAACCGACAGACTCGAACACCGGGGAGCTGTTTTTT

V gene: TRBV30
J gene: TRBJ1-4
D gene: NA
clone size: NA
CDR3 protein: CAWSGATNEKLFF
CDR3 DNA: TGTGCCTGGTCGGGGGCAACTAATGAAAAACTGTTTTTT

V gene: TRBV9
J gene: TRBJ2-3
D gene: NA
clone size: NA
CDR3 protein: CASSGIGLFDTQYF
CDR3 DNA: TGTGCCAGCAGCGGAATAGGACTATTTGATACGCAGTATTTT

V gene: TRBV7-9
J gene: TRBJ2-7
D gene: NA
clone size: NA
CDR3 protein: CATEQSGAYEQYF
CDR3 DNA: TGTGCCACCGAGCAGAGTGGGGCCTACGAGCAGTACTTC

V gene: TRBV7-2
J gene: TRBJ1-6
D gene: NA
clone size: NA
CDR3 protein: CASSLVVQVNSPLHF
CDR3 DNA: TGTGCCAGCAGCTTAGTAGTACAGGTTAATTCACCCCTCCACTTT

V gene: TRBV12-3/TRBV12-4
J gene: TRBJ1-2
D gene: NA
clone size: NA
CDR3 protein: CASSFPGHYGYTF
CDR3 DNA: TGTGCCAGCAGTTTCCCAGGCCACTATGGCTACACCTTC

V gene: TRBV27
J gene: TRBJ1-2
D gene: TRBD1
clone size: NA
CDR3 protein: CASSFGSTGQNGYTF
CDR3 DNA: TGTGCCAGCAGTTTCGGATCTACGGGACAGAATGGCTACACCTTC

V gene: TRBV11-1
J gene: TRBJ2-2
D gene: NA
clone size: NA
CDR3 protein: CASSSGLNTGELFF
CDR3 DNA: TGTGCCAGCAGCTCGGGATTGAACACCGGGGAGCTGTTTTTT

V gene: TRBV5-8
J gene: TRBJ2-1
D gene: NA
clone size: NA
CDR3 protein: CASRVRVTNEQFF
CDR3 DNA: TGTGCCAGCAGGGTCAGGGTAACGAATGAGCAGTTCTTC